In its sample, the clone carrying this T cell receptor (beta chain) was seen once. This specimen belongs to a study of blood T cell repertoires in COVID-19. On the study more broadly: Samples of COVID-19 (acute and convalescent) were obtained from the United States, Italy and Spain. Sample material is recorded as cDNA or gDNA derived from T cells, B-cell-depleted T cells, or PBMCs.

Trimming shortened V by 7 bases and J by 2 bases, and 19 bases separated the two germline ends. The CDR3 totals 16 residues. Germline CDR1 and CDR2: MNHNY and SVGAGI (reference sequence). Authors' processing steps: Researchers report that nucleated cell counts were estimated from reference gene primer amplification. Measured with immunoSEQ multiplex PCR; TCRdb has only the in-frame clones, and not every one. V and J calls and clone size are as listed in that table; D and trimming were resolved from the DNA. The sample records 300,000 to 350,000 clones, more than 75% being singletons. Sample: peripheral blood. V gene TRBV6-6 combines with J gene TRBJ2-3; a weak D match, TRBD2 (6 bases). The source is a woman aged 18 to 35 who had recovered from COVID-19. The CDR3 here is CASTSGGGTFTDTQYF. Here the CDR3 DNA reads TGTGCCAGCACCTCAGGTGGCGGGACCTTCACAGATACGCAGTATTTT.